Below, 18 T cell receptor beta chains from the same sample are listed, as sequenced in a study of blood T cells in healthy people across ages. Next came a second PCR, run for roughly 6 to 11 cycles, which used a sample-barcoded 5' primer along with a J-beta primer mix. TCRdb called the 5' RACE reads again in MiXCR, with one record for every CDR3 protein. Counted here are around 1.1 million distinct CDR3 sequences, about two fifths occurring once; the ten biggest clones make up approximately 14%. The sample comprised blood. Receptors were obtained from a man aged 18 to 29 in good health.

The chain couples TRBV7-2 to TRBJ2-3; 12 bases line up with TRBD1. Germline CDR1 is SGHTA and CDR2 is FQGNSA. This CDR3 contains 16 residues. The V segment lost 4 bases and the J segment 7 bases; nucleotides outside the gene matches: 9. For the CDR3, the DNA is TGTGCCAGCAGCTCGCCCGGGACAGGGGGCATTCATACGCAGTATTTT. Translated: CASSSPGTGGIHTQYF.

CDR3 coding DNA: TGTGCCAGCAGTTCCGAAACTAGCGAGTCCTACAATGAGCAGTACTTC. This codes for CASSSETSESYNEQYF. V and J are TRBV5-6 and TRBJ2-1; 7 bases line up with TRBD2. The J call could be wrong; TRBJ2-7 is a better fit for the DNA end. CDR3 size: 16 residues. Germline-derived CDR1 and CDR2 are SGHDT and YYEEEE.

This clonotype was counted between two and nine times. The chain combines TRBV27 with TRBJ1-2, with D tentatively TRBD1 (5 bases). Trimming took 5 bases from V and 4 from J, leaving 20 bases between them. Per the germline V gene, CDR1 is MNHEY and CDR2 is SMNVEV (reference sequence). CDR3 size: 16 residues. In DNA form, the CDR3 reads TGTGCCAGCAGTCCACATAACAGGCACCGGGGCTATGGCTACACCTTC. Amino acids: CASSPHNRHRGYGYTF.

In DNA, the CDR3 is TGTGCCATCAGTGACTATCGTATCAAGGATGAGCAGTTCTTC. Translation: CAISDYRIKDEQFF. The V call is TRBV10-3, the J call TRBJ2-1; D is ambiguous. V lost 3 bases, J lost 8 bases, and 14 bases lay in between. The CDR3 has 14 residues. CDR1 and CDR2 from the germline V gene are ENHRY and SYGVKD.

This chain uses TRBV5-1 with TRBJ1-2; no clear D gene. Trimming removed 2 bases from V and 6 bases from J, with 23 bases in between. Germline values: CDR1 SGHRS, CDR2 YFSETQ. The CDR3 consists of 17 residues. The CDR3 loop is CASSLGSAGLVNHGYTF. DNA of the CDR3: TGCGCCAGCAGCTTAGGATCGGCAGGCTTGGTGAACCATGGCTACACCTTC.

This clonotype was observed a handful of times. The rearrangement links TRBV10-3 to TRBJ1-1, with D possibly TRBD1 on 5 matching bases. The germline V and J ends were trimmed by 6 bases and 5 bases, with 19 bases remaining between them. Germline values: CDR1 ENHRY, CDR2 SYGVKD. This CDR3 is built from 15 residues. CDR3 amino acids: CAIRRSRESETEAFF. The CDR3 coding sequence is TGTGCCATCAGGCGGAGCAGGGAGTCGGAAACTGAAGCTTTCTTT.

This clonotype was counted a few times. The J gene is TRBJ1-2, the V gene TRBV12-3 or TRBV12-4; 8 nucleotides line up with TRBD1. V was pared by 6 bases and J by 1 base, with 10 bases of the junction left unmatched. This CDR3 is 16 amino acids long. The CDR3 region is CASRYRDRLLNYGYTF. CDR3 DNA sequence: TGTGCCAGCAGGTACCGGGACAGGCTTCTTAACTATGGCTACACCTTC.

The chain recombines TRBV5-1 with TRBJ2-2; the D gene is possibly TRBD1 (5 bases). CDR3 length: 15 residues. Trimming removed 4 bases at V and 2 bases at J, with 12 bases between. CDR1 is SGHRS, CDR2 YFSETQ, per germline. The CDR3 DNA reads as TGCGCCAGCAGCCAACGACAGAAAAACACCGGGGAGCTGTTTTTT. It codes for CASSQRQKNTGELFF.

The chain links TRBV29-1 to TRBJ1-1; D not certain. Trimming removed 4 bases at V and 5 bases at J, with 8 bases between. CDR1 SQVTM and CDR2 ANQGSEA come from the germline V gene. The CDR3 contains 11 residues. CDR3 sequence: CSVGDVTEAFF. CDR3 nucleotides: TGCAGCGTTGGAGATGTGACTGAAGCTTTCTTT.

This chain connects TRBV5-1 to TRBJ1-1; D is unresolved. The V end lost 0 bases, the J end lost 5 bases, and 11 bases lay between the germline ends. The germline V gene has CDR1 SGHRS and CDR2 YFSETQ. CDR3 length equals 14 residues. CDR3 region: CASSLASDKTEAFF. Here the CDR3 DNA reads TGCGCCAGCAGCTTGGCGTCGGATAAGACTGAAGCTTTCTTT.

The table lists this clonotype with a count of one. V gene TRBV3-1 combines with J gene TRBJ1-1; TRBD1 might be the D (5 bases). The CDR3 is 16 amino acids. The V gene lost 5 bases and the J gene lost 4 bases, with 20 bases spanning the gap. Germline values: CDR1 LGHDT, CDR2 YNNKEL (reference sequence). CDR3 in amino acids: CASSRGTGGLSTEAFF. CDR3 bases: TGTGCCAGCAGCAGAGGGACTGGAGGGCTGAGCACTGAAGCTTTCTTT.

The CDR3, as DNA: TGCGCCAGCAGCCAAGGGGGGGGCCTCTACAATGAGCAGTTCTTC. Its translation: CASSQGGGLYNEQFF. The chain employs TRBV4-3 and TRBJ2-1, with TRBD2 as a possible D gene (7 bases). Trimming removed 1 base at V and 3 bases at J, with 10 bases between. Germline V gene sequence: CDR1 LGHNA, CDR2 YSLEER. The CDR3 totals 15 residues.

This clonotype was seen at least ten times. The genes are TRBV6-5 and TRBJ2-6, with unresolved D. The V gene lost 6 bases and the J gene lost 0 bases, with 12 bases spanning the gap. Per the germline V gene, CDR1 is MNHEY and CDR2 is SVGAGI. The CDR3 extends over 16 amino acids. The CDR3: CASSLRGGSGANVLTF. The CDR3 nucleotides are TGTGCCAGCAGCTTACGTGGCGGCTCTGGGGCCAACGTCCTGACTTTC.

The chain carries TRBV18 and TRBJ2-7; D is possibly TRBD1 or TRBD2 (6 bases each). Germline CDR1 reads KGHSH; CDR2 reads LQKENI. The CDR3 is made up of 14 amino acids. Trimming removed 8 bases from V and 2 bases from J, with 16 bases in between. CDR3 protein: CASTPLGGPYEQYF. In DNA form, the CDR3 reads TGTGCCAGCACCCCGCTGGGGGGCCCCTACGAGCAGTACTTC.

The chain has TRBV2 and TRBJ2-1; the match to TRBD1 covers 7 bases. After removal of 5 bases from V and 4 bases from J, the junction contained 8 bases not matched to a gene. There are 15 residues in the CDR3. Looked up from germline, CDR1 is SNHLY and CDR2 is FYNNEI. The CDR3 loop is CASSPGQRKYNEQFF. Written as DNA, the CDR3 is TGTGCCAGCAGTCCGGGACAGAGAAAGTACAATGAGCAGTTCTTC.

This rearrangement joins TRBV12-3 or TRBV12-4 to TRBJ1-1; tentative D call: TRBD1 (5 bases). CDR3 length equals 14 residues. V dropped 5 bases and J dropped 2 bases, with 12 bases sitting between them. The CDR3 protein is CASSRREGNTEAFF. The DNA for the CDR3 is TGTGCCAGCAGTCGCAGGGAGGGAAACACTGAAGCTTTCTTT.

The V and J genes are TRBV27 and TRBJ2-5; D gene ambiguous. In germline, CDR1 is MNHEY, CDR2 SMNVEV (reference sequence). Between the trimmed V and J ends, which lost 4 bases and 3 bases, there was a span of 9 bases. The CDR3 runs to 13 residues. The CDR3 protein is CASSSAPKETQYF. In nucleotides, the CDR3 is TGTGCCAGCAGTTCCGCACCCAAAGAGACCCAGTACTTC.

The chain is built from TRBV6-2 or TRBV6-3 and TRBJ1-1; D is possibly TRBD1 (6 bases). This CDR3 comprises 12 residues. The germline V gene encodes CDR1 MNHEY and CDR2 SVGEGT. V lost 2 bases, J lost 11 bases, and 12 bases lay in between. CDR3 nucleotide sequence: TGTGCCAGCAGTTACGGCAACAGGGAGGCTTTCTTT. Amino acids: CASSYGNREAFF.